This T cell receptor (beta chain) was sequenced in a study of PD-1 blockade in classical Hodgkin lymphoma. In the study overall: Nivolumab was administered to patients intravenously at 3 mg/kg every 2 weeks.

Libraries were prepared by immunoSEQ multiplex PCR; TCRdb keeps only in-frame clonotypes and omits some of them. The profile shows about 41,000 clones, roughly three quarters of them singletons. Overall study findings and caveats: Patients who initiated nivolumab within 1 year of ASCT were excluded. Researchers reported that CD4+ TCR diversity, though not CD8+, rose significantly by C4D1.

Brentuximab vedotin exposure varied, and every patient relapsed after autologous stem cell transplantation. Best responses fell into complete response, partial response or progressive disease. This clone came up once. Its antigen is unknown. Germline lookup yields CDR1 GTSNPN and CDR2 SVGIG (reference sequence). Trimming took off 0 bases at V and 10 bases at J, with 16 bases between the two ends. The CDR3 sequence is 15 residues long. V usage is TRBV30 and J usage is TRBJ1-6; unclear D gene. The source was peripheral blood mononuclear cells (PBMCs), collected at baseline. The TCR comes from a human donor with classical Hodgkin lymphoma. The CDR3: CAWSVRNIEISPLHF. For the CDR3, the DNA is TGTGCCTGGAGTGTACGGAACATCGAGATATCACCCCTCCACTTT.